Listed below are T cell receptor beta chains from one sample, sequenced in a study of sequential checkpoint blockade in melanoma. Profiling relied on immunoSEQ multiplex PCR, and the TCRdb table lists in-frame clones only, not all of them. Of about 18,000 clones in the sample, about 25% were seen once. The sample consisted of tumor tissue (inferred from file names), taken from a patient given nivolumab and ipilimumab in sequence. All receptors come from a human donor with melanoma. Both conserved end residues are trimmed from each CDR3. Fields, in order: J gene, clone size, V gene, CDR3 protein. A row's size may be missing; if present it is once, few, many or a size class.

>TRBJ2-7|.|TRBV6-8
ASSYFVSSGIGEQY
>TRBJ2-5|few|TRBV6-8
AITGTEQETQY
>TRBJ1-3|.|TRBV7-1
AGPGEPGNTIY
>TRBJ2-5|.|TRBV23-1
ASSHHGVGGQESQETQY
>TRBJ2-5|.|TRBV11-3
ASSLMYGGIGPEETQY
>TRBJ2-3|.|TRBV30
AWSVRPVDTQY
>TRBJ2-4|few|TRBV6-8
ASSLTGAIAKNIQY
>TRBJ1-2|.|TRBV28
ASSLIGGGHYGYT
>TRBJ2-5|few|TRBV28
ASRPTGSLQTQY
>TRBJ2-7|few|TRBV7-5
ASSQWAGTGVGEQY
>TRBJ1-1|many|TRBV9
ASSGLTVNTEAF
>TRBJ2-3|.|TRBV5-1
ASIRTGGSDTQY
>TRBJ2-5|.|TRBV18
ASSPQLHQETQY
>TRBJ1-1|many|TRBV23-1
ASSQGDGRKAF
>TRBJ2-2|many|TRBV11-3
ASTSGTANTGELF
>TRBJ2-6|many|TRBV11-3
ASSLVREALWANVLT
>TRBJ2-5|many|TRBV9
ASSSGTSGGKGETQY
>TRBJ1-1|.|TRBV28
ASRPSMGLLNTEAF
>TRBJ1-5|.|TRBV25-1
ASSESRVDQPQH
>TRBJ2-5|.|TRBV12-5
ASMALSDRKETQY
>TRBJ2-3|.|TRBV19
ASSTSGITDTQY
>TRBJ2-2|.|TRBV19
ASLDQYNTGELF
>TRBJ1-4|few|TRBV9
ASSETDYNEKLF
>TRBJ2-3|.|TRBV2
ASSQTSGDTQY
>TRBJ1-5|few|TRBV9
ASSTFGDQPQH
>TRBJ2-3|few|TRBV11-3
ASGPSPGVGYTDTQY
>TRBJ2-4|.|TRBV19
ASSPGVENIQY
>TRBJ2-7|.|TRBV18
ASSPTATYEQY
>TRBJ2-2|.|TRBV5-1
ASSLVQMATGELF
>TRBJ2-3|.|TRBV4-1
ASSLLFMGPDTQY
>TRBJ1-6|many|TRBV9
ASSERTASYNSPLH
>TRBJ1-1|.|TRBV10-3
AISERPGGTEAF
>TRBJ2-7|few|TRBV1
ASSQVGGGGMYEQY
>TRBJ2-7|.|TRBV28
ASLSGSSYEQY
>TRBJ2-3|few|TRBV5-1
ASSPGGHENPHTQY
>TRBJ2-2|.|TRBV5-1
ASSPGTGPPNTGELF
>TRBJ2-5|.|TRBV18
ASSPRLQETQY
>TRBJ1-5|.|TRBV19
ASSIEGLVNQPQH
>TRBJ2-1|few|TRBV4-1
ASSDPGGWGEQF
>TRBJ1-4|many|TRBV11-3
ASSSGGGNEKLF